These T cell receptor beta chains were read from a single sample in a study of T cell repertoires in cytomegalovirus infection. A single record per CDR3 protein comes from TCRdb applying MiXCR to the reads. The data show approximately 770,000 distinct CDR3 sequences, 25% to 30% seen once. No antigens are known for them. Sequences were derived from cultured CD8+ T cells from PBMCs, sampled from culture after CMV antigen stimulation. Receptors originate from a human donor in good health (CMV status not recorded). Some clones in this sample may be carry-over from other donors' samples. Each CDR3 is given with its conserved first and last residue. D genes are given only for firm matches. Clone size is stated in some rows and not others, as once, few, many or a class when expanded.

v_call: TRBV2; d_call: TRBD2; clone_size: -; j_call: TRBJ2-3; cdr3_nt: TGTGCCAGCAGTGAAGGGACTAGCGTAGCAGATACGCAGTATTTT; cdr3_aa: CASSEGTSVADTQYF
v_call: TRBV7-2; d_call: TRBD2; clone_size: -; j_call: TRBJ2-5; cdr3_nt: TGTGCCAGCAGCTTAAGAGGACTAGCGGGAGGCCAAGAGACCCAGTACTTC; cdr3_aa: CASSLRGLAGGQETQYF
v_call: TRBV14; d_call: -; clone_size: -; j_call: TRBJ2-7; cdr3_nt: TGTGCCAGCAGCCAAGAAGAGGTCGGACCTTACGAGCAGTACTTC; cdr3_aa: CASSQEEVGPYEQYF
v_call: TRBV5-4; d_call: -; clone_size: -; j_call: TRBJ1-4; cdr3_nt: TGTGCCAGCAGCCCCGAGGCGGGGACTTGGCACGCTAATGAAAAACTGTTTTTT; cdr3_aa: CASSPEAGTWHANEKLFF
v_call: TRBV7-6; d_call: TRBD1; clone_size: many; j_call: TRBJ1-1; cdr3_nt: TGTGCCAGCACCACGGGACAGATAAACACTGAAGCTTTCTTT; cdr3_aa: CASTTGQINTEAFF
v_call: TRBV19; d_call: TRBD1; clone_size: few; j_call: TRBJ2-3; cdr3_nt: TGTGCCAGTAGTTACCCGACAGGGAGTGGAGCAGATACGCAGTATTTT; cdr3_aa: CASSYPTGSGADTQYF
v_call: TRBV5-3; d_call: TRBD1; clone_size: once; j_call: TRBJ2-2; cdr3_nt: TGTGCCAGAAGCAGCGGACAGGGCGGGGAGCTGTTTTTT; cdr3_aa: CARSSGQGGELFF
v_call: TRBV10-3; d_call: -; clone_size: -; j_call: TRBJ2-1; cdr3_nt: TGTGCCATCAGTGAGGTATTGGGGGGCCTCGGCAACGAGCAGTTCTTC; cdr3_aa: CAISEVLGGLGNEQFF
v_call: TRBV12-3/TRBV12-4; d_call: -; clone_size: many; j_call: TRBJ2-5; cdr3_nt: TGTGCCAGCAGTTTAGACCGGGAACCCCAAGAGACCCAGTACTTC; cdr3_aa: CASSLDREPQETQYF
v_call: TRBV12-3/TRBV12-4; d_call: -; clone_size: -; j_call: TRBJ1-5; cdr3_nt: TGTGCCAGCAGTTACGGGCCCTATGGCCAGCCCCAGCATTTT; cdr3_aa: CASSYGPYGQPQHF
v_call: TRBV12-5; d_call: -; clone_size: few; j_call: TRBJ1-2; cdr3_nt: TGTGCTAGTGGTTTCGGCATCCACTATGGCTACACCTTC; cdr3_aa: CASGFGIHYGYTF
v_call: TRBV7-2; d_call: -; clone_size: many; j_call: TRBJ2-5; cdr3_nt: TGTGCCAGCAGCTCCTGGGGGCAAGAGACCCAGTACTTC; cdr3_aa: CASSSWGQETQYF
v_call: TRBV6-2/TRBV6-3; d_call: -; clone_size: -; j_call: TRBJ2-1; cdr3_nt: TGTGCCAGCAGTTCCTCCGGGACCCTCTCCTACAATGAGCAGTTCTTC; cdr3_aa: CASSSSGTLSYNEQFF
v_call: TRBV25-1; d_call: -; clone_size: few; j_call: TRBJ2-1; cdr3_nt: TGTGCCAGCAGTGAAGGGGGCTACTACAATGAGCAGTTCTTC; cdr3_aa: CASSEGGYYNEQFF
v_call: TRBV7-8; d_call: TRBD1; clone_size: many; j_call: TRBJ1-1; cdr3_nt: TGTGCCAGCAGCTCACGTCCCGGGACAGGGGCGAACACTGAAGCTTTCTTT; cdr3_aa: CASSSRPGTGANTEAFF
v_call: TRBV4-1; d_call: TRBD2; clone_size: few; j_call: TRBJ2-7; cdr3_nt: TGCGCCAGTTCCCGGGGGGTAGACTACGAGCAGTACTTC; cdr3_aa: CASSRGVDYEQYF
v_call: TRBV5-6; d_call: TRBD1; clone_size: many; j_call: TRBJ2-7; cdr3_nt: TGTGCCAGCAGCCCCGGGACAGTCTACGAGCAGTACTTC; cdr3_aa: CASSPGTVYEQYF
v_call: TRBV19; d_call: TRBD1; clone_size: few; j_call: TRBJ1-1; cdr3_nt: TGTGCCAGTAGTACGTTCACAGGGGGAATTGAGACCACTGAAGCTTTCTTT; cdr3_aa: CASSTFTGGIETTEAFF
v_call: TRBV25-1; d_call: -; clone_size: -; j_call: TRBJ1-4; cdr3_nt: TGTGCCAGCAGCCTTGGAGGACTAATGATTTTT; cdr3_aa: CASSLGGLMIF
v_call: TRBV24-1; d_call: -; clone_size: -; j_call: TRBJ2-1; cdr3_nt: TGTGCCACCAGTGATTTGGGGGGGAGCACCTACAATGAGCAGTTCTTC; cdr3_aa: CATSDLGGSTYNEQFF
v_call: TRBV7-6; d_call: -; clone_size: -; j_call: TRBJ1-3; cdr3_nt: TGTGCCAGCAGCCCCAACACACCGGTACGCTCTGGAAACACCATATATTTT; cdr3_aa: CASSPNTPVRSGNTIYF
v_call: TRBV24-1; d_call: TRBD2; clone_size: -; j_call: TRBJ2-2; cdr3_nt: TGTGCCACCAGTGATTTGGCTAGGGAGGGTACCGGGGAGCTGTTTTTT; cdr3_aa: CATSDLAREGTGELFF
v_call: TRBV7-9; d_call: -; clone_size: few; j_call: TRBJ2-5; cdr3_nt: TGTGCCAGCAGCACGCCAGAGACCCAGTACTTC; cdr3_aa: CASSTPETQYF
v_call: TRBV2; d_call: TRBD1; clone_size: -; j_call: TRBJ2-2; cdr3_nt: TGTGCCATCATCCGGGACAGGGCCGTCTCCGGGGAGCTGTTTTTT; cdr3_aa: CAIIRDRAVSGELFF
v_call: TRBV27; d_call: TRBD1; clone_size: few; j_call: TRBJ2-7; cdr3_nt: TGTGCCAGCGGTAGACAGGGGGCGTTCGAGCAGTACTTC; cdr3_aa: CASGRQGAFEQYF
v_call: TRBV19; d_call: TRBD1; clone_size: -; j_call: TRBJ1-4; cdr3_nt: TGTGCCAGTATCGGTCCCGGGACAGGAACCCCTAATGAAAAACTGTTTTTT; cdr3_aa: CASIGPGTGTPNEKLFF
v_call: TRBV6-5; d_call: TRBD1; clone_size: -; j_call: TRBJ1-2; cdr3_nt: TGTGCCAGCAGGCCCAGATTACAGGGGGAACGTGGCTACACCTTC; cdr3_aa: CASRPRLQGERGYTF
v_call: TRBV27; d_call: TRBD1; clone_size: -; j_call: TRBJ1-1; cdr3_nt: TGTGCCAGCAGAGGGGGACAGGTTGAAGCTTTCTTT; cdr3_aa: CASRGGQVEAFF
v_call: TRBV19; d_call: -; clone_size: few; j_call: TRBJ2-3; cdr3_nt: TGTGCCAGTACCTCACTCTCCCAGCGGCGACTCCCCACAGATACGCAGTATTTT; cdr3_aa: CASTSLSQRRLPTDTQYF
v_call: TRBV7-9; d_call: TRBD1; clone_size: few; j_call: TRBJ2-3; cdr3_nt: TGTGCCAGCAGCGCCTCGGACAGGGCAAGCACAGATACGCAGTATTTT; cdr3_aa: CASSASDRASTDTQYF
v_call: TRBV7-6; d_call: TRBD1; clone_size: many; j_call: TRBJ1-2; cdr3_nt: TGTGCCAGCAGCTTCTCATACGAAAGACAGGGAATCGCTAACTATGGCTACACCTTC; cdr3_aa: CASSFSYERQGIANYGYTF
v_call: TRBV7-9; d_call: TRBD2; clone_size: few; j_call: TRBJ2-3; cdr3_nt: TGTGCCAGCAGCCCACTAGCGGGTAACCCATGGGGCCATCGCACAGATACGCAGTATTTT; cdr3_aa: CASSPLAGNPWGHRTDTQYF
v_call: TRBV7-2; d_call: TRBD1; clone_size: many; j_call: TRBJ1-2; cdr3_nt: TGTGCCAGCAGCTCCACGGGACAGCTTAACTATGGCTACACCTTC; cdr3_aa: CASSSTGQLNYGYTF
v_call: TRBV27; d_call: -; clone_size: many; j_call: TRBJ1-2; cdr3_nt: TGTGCCAGCAGTGAGCGGGGGCGCGTCTATGGCTACACCTTC; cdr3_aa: CASSERGRVYGYTF
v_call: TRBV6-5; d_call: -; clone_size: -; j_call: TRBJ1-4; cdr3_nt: TGTGCCAGCAGTTACTCGGGCGTCAAGCTGTTTTTT; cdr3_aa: CASSYSGVKLFF
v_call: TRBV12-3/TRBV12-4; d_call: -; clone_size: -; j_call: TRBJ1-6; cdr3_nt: TGTGCCAGCAGTTTATATGGGGGATCACCCCTCCACTTT; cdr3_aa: CASSLYGGSPLHF
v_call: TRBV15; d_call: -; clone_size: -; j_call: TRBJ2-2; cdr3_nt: TGTGCCACCAGCAGAGAGGCCCCGGTCACCGGGGAGCTGTTTTTT; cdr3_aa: CATSREAPVTGELFF
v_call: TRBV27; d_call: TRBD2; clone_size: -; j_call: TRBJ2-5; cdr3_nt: TGTGCCAGCAGTTTGCGACTAGCGGATATCCAAGAGACCCAGTACTTC; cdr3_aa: CASSLRLADIQETQYF
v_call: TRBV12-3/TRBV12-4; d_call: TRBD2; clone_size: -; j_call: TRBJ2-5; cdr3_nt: TGTGCCAGCAGTTTTATTTCTAGCGGGGGTCGTGGAGAGACCCAGTACTTC; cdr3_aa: CASSFISSGGRGETQYF
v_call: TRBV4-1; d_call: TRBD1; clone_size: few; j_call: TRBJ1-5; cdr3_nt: TGCGCCAGCAGCCAAGCACAGGGGTCCGGGAGTCAGCCCCAGCATTTT; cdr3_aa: CASSQAQGSGSQPQHF
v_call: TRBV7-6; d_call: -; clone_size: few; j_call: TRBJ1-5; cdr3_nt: TGTGCCAGCAGCTTATGGTCAGGGGAATATAGCAATCAGCCCCAGCATTTT; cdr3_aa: CASSLWSGEYSNQPQHF
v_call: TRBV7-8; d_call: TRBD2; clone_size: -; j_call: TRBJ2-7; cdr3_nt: TGTGCCAGCGGAATCCGGGGAGGGGATAGCTCCTACGAGCAGTACTTC; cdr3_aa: CASGIRGGDSSYEQYF
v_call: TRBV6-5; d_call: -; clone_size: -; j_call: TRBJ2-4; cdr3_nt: TGTGCCAGCAGGGAAGATACGCACATTCAGTACTTC; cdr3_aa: CASREDTHIQYF
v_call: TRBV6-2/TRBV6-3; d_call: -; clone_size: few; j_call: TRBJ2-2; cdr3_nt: TGTGCCAGCAGTTACGTAGCGGAGGGTACCGGGGAGCTGTTTTTT; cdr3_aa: CASSYVAEGTGELFF
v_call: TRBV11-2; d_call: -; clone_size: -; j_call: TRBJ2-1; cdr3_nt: TGTGCCAGCAGCCGGACCCCGACCTACAATGAGCAGTTCTTC; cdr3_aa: CASSRTPTYNEQFF
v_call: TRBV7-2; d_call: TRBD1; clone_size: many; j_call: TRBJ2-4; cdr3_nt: TGTGCCAGCAGCTTAGGGACAGGGTTCATTCAGTACTTC; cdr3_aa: CASSLGTGFIQYF
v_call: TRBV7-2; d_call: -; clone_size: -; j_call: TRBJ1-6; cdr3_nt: TGTGCCAGCAGCTTAGTTGGACAGCGAGATTCACCCCTCCACTTT; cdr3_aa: CASSLVGQRDSPLHF
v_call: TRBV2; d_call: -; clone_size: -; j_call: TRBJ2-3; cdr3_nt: TGTGCCAGCAGTAAGGGACAAACAGATACGCAGTATTTT; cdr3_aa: CASSKGQTDTQYF
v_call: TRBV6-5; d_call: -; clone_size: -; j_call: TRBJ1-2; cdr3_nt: TGTGCCACGTCGCAGGCGGCCTATGGCTACACCTTC; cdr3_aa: CATSQAAYGYTF
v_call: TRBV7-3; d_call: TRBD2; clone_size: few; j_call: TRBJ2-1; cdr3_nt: TGTGCCAGCAGTCTAAGGCGTAGCGGGGAGGATGAGCAGTTCTTC; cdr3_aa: CASSLRRSGEDEQFF
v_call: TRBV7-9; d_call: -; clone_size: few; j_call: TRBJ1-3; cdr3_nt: TGTGCCAGCAGCCACCACCGACGTGAGGCTGGAAACACCATATATTTT; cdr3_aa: CASSHHRREAGNTIYF
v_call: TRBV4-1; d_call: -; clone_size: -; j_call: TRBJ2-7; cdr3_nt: TGCGCCAGCAGCCCAACCGGGACAACCTCCTACGAGCAGTACTTC; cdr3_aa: CASSPTGTTSYEQYF
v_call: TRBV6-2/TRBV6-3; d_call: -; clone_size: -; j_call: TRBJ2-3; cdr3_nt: TGTGCCAGCAGTATGCCGAAAGATACGCAGTATTTT; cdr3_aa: CASSMPKDTQYF
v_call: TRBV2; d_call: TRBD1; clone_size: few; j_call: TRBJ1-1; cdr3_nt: TGTGCCAGCAGTACTTCTCCGGGACAGGGGGAAGTGAACACTGAAGCTTTCTTT; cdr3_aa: CASSTSPGQGEVNTEAFF
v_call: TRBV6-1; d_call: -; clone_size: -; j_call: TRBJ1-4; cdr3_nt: TGTGCCAGCAGTGCCGGGCCCTTAAATGAAAAACTGTTTTTT; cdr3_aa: CASSAGPLNEKLFF